This entry lists 23 T cell receptor beta chains sequenced from one sample in a study of identical twins. TCRdb fed the 5' RACE reads into MiXCR, producing one record per CDR3 protein. The sample has some 790,000 distinct CDR3 sequences; 15% to 20% are singletons. This sample was also put to use in a study of T cells expressing NK-cell markers.

Input material: PBMCs. Receptor source: a woman under 30 in good health.

The CDR3 region is CASSPPGPDTQYF. The CDR3 bases are TGTGCCAGCAGCCCGCCGGGGCCAGATACGCAGTATTTT. The chain combines TRBV12-3 or TRBV12-4 with TRBJ2-3; TRBD1 or TRBD2 may be the D gene (5 bases each). Between the trimmed V and J ends, which lost 6 bases and 4 bases, there was a span of 11 bases. CDR3 size: 13 residues.

This rearrangement joins TRBV3-1 to TRBJ2-7; 8 bases agree with TRBD2. The CDR3 has 17 residues. Germline CDR1 LGHDT, CDR2 YNNKEL (reference sequence). The junction had 9 bases not matched to a gene; V was cut back by 1 base and J by 1 base. The DNA for the CDR3 is TGTGCCAGCAGCCAAGGGTTGGTTGGCGGGAGGTCCTACGAGCAGTACTTC. Its protein product is CASSQGLVGGRSYEQYF.

V and J are TRBV6-1 and TRBJ1-1; 7 nucleotides align to TRBD1. The CDR3 has 14 residues. Germline assignment: CDR1 MNHNS and CDR2 SASEGT. The trim removed 6 bases at V and 1 base at J, leaving 5 bases unmatched. The chain's CDR3 is CASRTGVGNTEAFF. The DNA for the CDR3 is TGTGCCAGCAGAACAGGGGTGGGGAACACTGAAGCTTTCTTT.

The chain recombines TRBV4-2 with TRBJ2-3; no reliable D call. From germline, CDR1 is LGHNA and CDR2 YNFKEQ. V lost 3 bases to trimming and J lost 6 bases, with 16 bases between them. CDR3 length: 15 amino acids. CDR3 protein: CASSHGSEQLDTQYF. In DNA, the CDR3 is TGTGCCAGCAGCCATGGAAGCGAACAGCTCGATACGCAGTATTTT.

This clonotype turned up a few times. The V gene is TRBV14, the J gene TRBJ1-3; D possibly corresponds to TRBD1 (5 bases). Germline V gives CDR1 SGHDN, CDR2 FVKESK. CDR3 length equals 13 residues. With 4 bases removed from V and 7 bases from J, the gap between germline ends came to 11 bases. CDR3 sequence reads: CASSRGITNTIYF. DNA for the CDR3: TGTGCCAGCAGCCGGGGGATAACGAACACCATATATTTT. The complete variable domain, with remaining parts taken from reference TRBV14 and TRBJ1-3, reads EAGVTQFPSHSVIEKGQTVTLRCDPISGHDNLYWYRRVMGKEIKFLLHFVKESKQDESGMPNNRFLAERTGGTYSTLKVQPAELEDSGVYFCASSRGITNTIYFGEGSWLTVV.

This clonotype was detected a few times. The gene calls are TRBV5-1 and TRBJ2-2; no clear D. Per the germline V gene, CDR1 is SGHRS and CDR2 is YFSETQ. Deletions cut 5 bases from V and 7 bases from J, with 15 bases between. The CDR3 runs to 14 residues. The CDR3 DNA reads as TGCGCCAGCAGACGGAGAGTGAACGACGGGGAGCTGTTTTTT. Its translation: CASRRRVNDGELFF.

This clonotype was picked up a small number of times. The rearrangement links TRBV6-2 or TRBV6-3 to TRBJ1-4; no reliable D call. V shed 4 bases and J shed 0 bases, with 6 bases lying between them. CDR1 and CDR2 (germline): MNHEY, SVGEGT. The CDR3 is 14 residues long. The CDR3 sequence: CASSLDPTNEKLFF. In DNA, the CDR3 is TGTGCCAGCAGTTTGGATCCAACTAATGAAAAACTGTTTTTT.

This clonotype has a count of ten or more. The chain joins TRBV20-1 to TRBJ2-7; the match to TRBD2 covers 15 bases. Per the germline V gene, CDR1 is DFQATT and CDR2 is SNEGSKA (reference sequence). The CDR3 extends over 14 amino acids. V dropped 3 bases and J dropped 3; count of bases not matched to a gene: 0. Here the CDR3 DNA reads TGCAGTGCTAGGGGACTAGCGGGAGGCTACGAGCAGTACTTC. Translation: CSARGLAGGYEQYF.

This clonotype was picked up many times. This chain joins TRBV5-6 and TRBJ2-1; 7 bases map to TRBD1. Germline V lookup: CDR1 SGHDT, CDR2 YYEEEE. There are 13 residues in the CDR3. Unmatched junction bases numbered 3, after V lost 4 bases and J lost 5 bases. The CDR3 region has the DNA TGTGCCAGCAGCCGGGACAGAGACAATGAGCAGTTCTTC. Translating gives CASSRDRDNEQFF.

This clonotype appeared many times. The chain has TRBV20-1 and TRBJ1-2; D possibly corresponds to TRBD1 (5 bases). Germline V lookup: CDR1 DFQATT, CDR2 SNEGSKA (reference sequence). This CDR3 has 12 amino acids. V was cut by 6 bases and J by 3 bases, with 11 bases left in between. The CDR3: CSARRGDYGYTF. CDR3 DNA sequence: TGCAGTGCCCGACGGGGCGACTATGGCTACACCTTC.

The rearrangement uses TRBV6-4 and TRBJ1-2; D gene ambiguous. Germline V CDR1 and CDR2: MRHNA, SNTAGT. V lost 3 bases to trimming and J lost 1 base, with 6 bases between them. CDR3 length equals 13 residues. The CDR3 loop reads CASSEGINYGYTF. The CDR3 DNA follows: TGTGCCAGCAGTGAGGGGATTAACTATGGCTACACCTTC.

This clonotype has more than one count but fewer than ten. The gene calls are TRBV4-2 and TRBJ2-5; tentative D call: TRBD2 (6 bases). Germline CDR1 and CDR2: LGHNA and YNFKEQ. The CDR3 consists of 15 residues. The V end lost 1 base, the J end lost 5 bases, and 14 bases lay between the germline ends. The CDR3 bases are TGTGCCAGCAGCCAAGGACTAGGGGTAGGGGAGACCCAGTACTTC. Translating gives CASSQGLGVGETQYF.

This clonotype was recorded a few times. The chain employs TRBV4-2 and TRBJ2-2, with 7 bases fitting TRBD1. V dropped 1 base and J dropped 1; count of bases not matched to a gene: 12. Germline CDR1 LGHNA, CDR2 YNFKEQ. The CDR3 runs to 19 residues. The CDR3 reads CASSQVKGQQGRNTGELFF. The CDR3 DNA follows: TGTGCCAGCAGCCAAGTGAAGGGTCAACAGGGGCGGAACACCGGGGAGCTGTTTTTT.

CDR3: CASSVRPQPRTEAFF. DNA of the CDR3: TGTGCCAGCAGCGTAAGGCCCCAGCCTCGTACTGAAGCTTTCTTT. The chain carries TRBV9 and TRBJ1-1, with D hard to call. Germline CDR1 is SGDLS and CDR2 is YYNGEE. Between the trimmed V and J ends, which lost 1 base and 5 bases, there was a span of 15 bases. The CDR3 length is 15 residues.

This clonotype appeared a few times. V gene TRBV5-1 combines with J gene TRBJ2-7; D is tentatively TRBD1 or TRBD2 (5 bases each). Trimming shortened V by 1 base and J by 6 bases, and 14 bases separated the two germline ends. Germline V gene sequence: CDR1 SGHRS, CDR2 YFSETQ. The length of the CDR3 is 14 residues. This CDR3 reads CASSLMGPSGEQYF. The CDR3, as DNA: TGCGCCAGCAGCTTGATGGGACCTTCGGGCGAGCAGTACTTC. The whole variable domain, remainder taken from reference TRBV5-1 and TRBJ2-7, is KAGVTQTPRYLIKTRGQQVTLSCSPISGHRSVSWYQQTPGQGLQFLFEYFSETQRNKGNFPGRFSGRQFSNSRSEMNVSTLELGDSALYLCASSLMGPSGEQYFGPGTRLTVT.

This clonotype has more than one count but fewer than ten. The V gene is TRBV29-1, the J gene TRBJ2-7; a possible D gene is TRBD2 (5 bases). The V and J ends lost 5 bases and 3 bases respectively, with 14 bases between them. CDR3 length equals 13 residues. The germline gives CDR1 SQVTM, CDR2 ANQGSEA. The CDR3 sequence is CSVNGLPDYEQYF. CDR3 DNA: TGCAGCGTTAACGGACTGCCGGACTACGAGCAGTACTTC.

This rearrangement joins TRBV27 to TRBJ2-1; TRBD2 agrees at 7 bases. CDR3 length: 14 residues. V lost 6 bases to trimming and J lost 7 bases; unmatched junction nucleotides: 9. Germline lookup yields CDR1 MNHEY and CDR2 SMNVEV (reference sequence). This chain's CDR3 is CASSTSNGRNEQFF. The CDR3 nucleotides are TGTGCCAGCAGCACTAGCAACGGGAGGAATGAGCAGTTCTTC.

The chain combines TRBV7-9 with TRBJ2-4; 11 bases align to TRBD2. With V trimmed by 4 bases and J by 8 bases, 13 bases remained unmatched. The CDR3 covers 17 residues. Germline assignment: CDR1 SEHNR and CDR2 FQNEAQ (reference sequence). CDR3 DNA: TGTGCCAGCAGCTCCATTAGCGGGAGGGCCGATCACTACATTCAGTACTTC. It encodes CASSSISGRADHYIQYF.

The chain links TRBV5-6 to TRBJ2-3; D not certain. The germline V gene has CDR1 SGHDT and CDR2 YYEEEE. Between the trimmed V and J ends, which lost 4 bases and 6 bases, there was a span of 15 bases. The CDR3 covers 14 residues. CDR3 nucleotide sequence: TGTGCCAGCAGCGTGACCCTAGGAGCGGATACGCAGTATTTT. It is translated as CASSVTLGADTQYF.

There are a few counts of this clonotype. V gene TRBV7-2 combines with J gene TRBJ1-5; TRBD1 might be the D (6 bases). Germline CDR1 reads SGHTA; CDR2 reads FQGNSA. The CDR3 runs to 13 residues. The V gene lost 4 bases and the J gene lost 5 bases, with 9 bases spanning the gap. Here the CDR3 DNA reads TGTGCCAGCAGCTCCAGACAGGATCAGCCCCAGCATTTT. It specifies CASSSRQDQPQHF.

This clonotype was picked up many times. The chain combines TRBV20-1 with TRBJ2-2; D is perhaps TRBD2 (6 bases). V was clipped by 3 bases and J by 2 bases, with 10 bases between them. The germline V gene has CDR1 DFQATT and CDR2 SNEGSKA (reference sequence). The CDR3 runs to 14 residues. This CDR3 reads CSASGEANTGELFF. The CDR3, as DNA: TGCAGTGCTAGTGGGGAGGCTAACACCGGGGAGCTGTTTTTT.

A few counts support this clonotype. The gene calls are TRBV5-1 and TRBJ2-3; no clear D. V lost 4 bases and J lost 0, with 6 bases in between. The germline CDR1 and CDR2 sequences are SGHRS and YFSETQ. The CDR3 spans 13 residues. The CDR3 nucleotides are TGCGCCAGCAGCGCCCATAGCACAGATACGCAGTATTTT. It translates to CASSAHSTDTQYF.

Only a few counts were recorded for this clonotype. The chain combines TRBV27 with TRBJ2-7, with 7 bases fitting TRBD1. V trimming: 3 bases; J trimming: 7 bases; junction bases outside the gene matches: 9. The CDR3 totals 14 residues. From germline, CDR1 is MNHEY and CDR2 SMNVEV (reference sequence). The CDR3 protein is CASSFRQGAKEQYF. CDR3 nucleotide sequence: TGTGCCAGCAGTTTTCGACAGGGAGCGAAAGAGCAGTACTTC.